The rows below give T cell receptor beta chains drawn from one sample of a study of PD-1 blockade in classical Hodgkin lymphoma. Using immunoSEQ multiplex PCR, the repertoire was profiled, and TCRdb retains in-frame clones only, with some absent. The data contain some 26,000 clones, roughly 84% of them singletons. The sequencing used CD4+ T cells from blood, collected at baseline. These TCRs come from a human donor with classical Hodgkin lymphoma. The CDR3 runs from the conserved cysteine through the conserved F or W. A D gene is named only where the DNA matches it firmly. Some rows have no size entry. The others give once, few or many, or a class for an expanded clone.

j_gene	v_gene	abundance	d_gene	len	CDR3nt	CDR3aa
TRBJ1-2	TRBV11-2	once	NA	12	TGTGCCAGCAGTTGGACTAACTATGGCTACACCTTC	CASSWTNYGYTF
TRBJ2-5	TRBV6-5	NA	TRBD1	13	TGTGCCAGCAGGACAGGGGCGGAAGAGACCCAGTACTTC	CASRTGAEETQYF
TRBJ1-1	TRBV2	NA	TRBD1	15	TGTGCCAGCAGTGAAGAGGGACAGGGGGCCGCTGAAGCTTTCTTT	CASSEEGQGAAEAFF
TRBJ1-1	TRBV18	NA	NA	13	TGTGCCAGCTCAGAGGACCAGAACACTGAAGCTTTCTTT	CASSEDQNTEAFF
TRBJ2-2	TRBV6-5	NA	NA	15	TGTGCCAGCAGTTACTCGACAGGGAACACCGGGGAGCTGTTTTTT	CASSYSTGNTGELFF
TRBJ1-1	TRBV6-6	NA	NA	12	TGTGCCGGCGCCCCAGGGGACACTGAAGCTTTCTTT	CAGAPGDTEAFF
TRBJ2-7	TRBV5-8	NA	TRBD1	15	TGTGCCAGCAGCCTAGCCTCAGGGGGCACCTACGAGCAGTACTTC	CASSLASGGTYEQYF
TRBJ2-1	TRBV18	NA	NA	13	TGTGCCAGCTCACCAGGGGGCGAATATGAGCAGTTCTTC	CASSPGGEYEQFF
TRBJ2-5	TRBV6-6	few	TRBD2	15	TGTGCCAGCAGGGTTGACGCGGGGGGCAGTGAGACCCAGTACTTC	CASRVDAGGSETQYF
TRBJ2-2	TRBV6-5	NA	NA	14	TGTGCCAGCAGTTCCGGACTAAACACCGGGGAGCTGTTTTTT	CASSSGLNTGELFF